Listed here are 13 T cell receptor beta chains from one sample, sequenced in a study of cytomegalovirus exposure and HLA in healthy donors (dated by TCRdb to about 2017). Library preparation was by the immunoSEQ multiplex PCR assay. The immuneACCESS repertoire file appears here via TCRdb, limited to in-frame rearrangements. These files lack a portion of the clones; in checked studies, under half of the deficit traces to unresolved V genes, and the cause of the others is not known. A total of about 74,000 clones appear in this sample, 90% to 95% of them only once. Clones ranked in the top ten supply roughly 1.6% of the sample. Material: PBMCs. These receptors were collected from a man between 18 and 29 years old in good health and CMV-seropositive.

CDR3 in DNA: TGCAGCGCTAGGGAGGGCAATGGCTACACCTTC. Translating it yields CSAREGNGYTF. The chain uses TRBV29-1 and TRBJ1-2; no clear D gene. Germline V lookup: CDR1 SQVTM, CDR2 ANQGSEA. V lost 7 bases, J lost 6 bases, and 12 bases lay in between. This CDR3 is 11 amino acids long.

This chain connects TRBV29-1 to TRBJ2-3; 10 bases agree with TRBD2. CDR3 length: 14 residues. The V gene's germline CDR1 is SQVTM and CDR2 ANQGSEA. With V trimmed by 3 bases and J by 6 bases, 6 bases remained unmatched. This CDR3 reads CSVDNLAGDDTQYF. The CDR3 region has the DNA TGCAGCGTTGATAATCTAGCGGGAGATGATACGCAGTATTTT.

This clone has only one observation. V is TRBV4-1 and J is TRBJ2-1; perhaps TRBD1 as D (5 bases). This CDR3 is 15 amino acids long. The V end was cut by 5 bases, the J end by 4 bases, with 15 bases between. Germline CDR1 and CDR2: MGHRA and YSYEKL. This CDR3 reads CASSSRQTTYNEQFF. CDR3 sequence (DNA): TGCGCCAGCAGCTCCCGACAGACCACGTACAATGAGCAGTTCTTC.

The chain recombines TRBV19 with TRBJ1-5; TRBD1 aligns across 11 bases. The V gene's germline CDR1 is LNHDA and CDR2 SQIVND (reference sequence). The J segment lost 7 bases and the V segment lost 5 bases, leaving 7 bases of the junction unmatched. The CDR3 has 15 residues. The CDR3 protein is CASSEDRGLEQPQHF. The DNA of the CDR3 is TGTGCCAGTAGTGAGGACAGGGGGCTAGAACAGCCCCAGCATTTT.

The V gene is TRBV29-1, the J gene TRBJ2-7; D gene ambiguous. The CDR3 sequence is 12 residues long. Germline V gives CDR1 SQVTM, CDR2 ANQGSEA. V gave up 2 bases and J gave up 0 bases, with 5 bases separating them. The CDR3 region is CSVETSSYEQYF. DNA for the CDR3: TGCAGCGTTGAAACTTCCTCCTACGAGCAGTACTTC.

The chain links TRBV5-1 to TRBJ2-7, with 10 bases fitting TRBD2. The J segment lost 4 bases and the V segment lost 0 bases, leaving 10 bases of the junction unmatched. The germline V gene has CDR1 SGHRS and CDR2 YFSETQ. The CDR3 spans 17 residues. Here the CDR3 DNA reads TGCGCCAGCAGCTTGGAGGCTAGCGGGAGTCTCAGTTACGAGCAGTACTTC. It translates to CASSLEASGSLSYEQYF.

The V and J genes are TRBV4-2 and TRBJ2-2, with a tentative D call TRBD2 (6 bases). The CDR3 runs 16 residues. Per germline, CDR1 LGHNA and CDR2 YNFKEQ. V dropped 1 base and J dropped 7 bases, with 16 bases sitting between them. The CDR3 sequence is CASSQGGVGGIGELFF. The CDR3 region has the DNA TGTGCCAGCAGCCAAGGGGGGGTGGGAGGTATCGGGGAGCTGTTTTTT.

This clone was picked up one time. In nucleotides, the CDR3 is TGTGCCAGCAGCCAGACAAACCTTGGCTACACCTTC. It encodes CASSQTNLGYTF. The chain employs TRBV28 and TRBJ1-2, with D uncertain. Per germline, CDR1 MDHEN and CDR2 SYDVKM. CDR3 length: 12 residues. Trimming pared 6 bases from V and 7 bases from J, leaving 12 bases between.

The chain combines TRBV7-9 with TRBJ1-5, with 11 bases lining up with TRBD1. The CDR3 totals 15 residues. V shed 5 bases, J shed 3 bases, and the junction held 3 bases outside the gene matches. Germline lookup yields CDR1 SEHNR and CDR2 FQNEAQ (reference sequence). CDR3 loop: CASSPDRGPNQPQHF. DNA for the CDR3: TGTGCCAGCAGCCCGGACAGGGGGCCCAATCAGCCCCAGCATTTT.

This clone was detected a few times. The chain employs TRBV14 and TRBJ2-7; maybe TRBD1 (6 bases). CDR1 SGHDN and CDR2 FVKESK come from the germline V gene. This CDR3 has 15 amino acids. With 4 bases removed from V and 3 bases from J, the gap between germline ends came to 16 bases. DNA of the CDR3: TGTGCCAGCAGCCCCCTAGGGGGTGAAATCTACGAGCAGTACTTC. Translation: CASSPLGGEIYEQYF. Full variable domain (remainder filled in from reference TRBV14 and TRBJ2-7): EAGVTQFPSHSVIEKGQTVTLRCDPISGHDNLYWYRRVMGKEIKFLLHFVKESKQDESGMPNNRFLAERTGGTYSTLKVQPAELEDSGVYFCASSPLGGEIYEQYFGPGTRLTVT.

This clone was seen once. The J gene is TRBJ1-2, the V gene TRBV9; D gene uncertain. The germline V and J ends were trimmed by 3 bases and 8 bases, with 11 bases remaining between them. This CDR3 is built from 12 residues. Germline V CDR1 and CDR2: SGDLS, YYNGEE. CDR3 in DNA: TGTGCCAGCAGCGATTCATCGAGGGGCTACACCTTC. Translated, it gives CASSDSSRGYTF.

The rearrangement uses TRBV29-1 and TRBJ1-2, with 7 bases that match TRBD1. Germline CDR1 is SQVTM and CDR2 is ANQGSEA. The CDR3 sequence is 11 residues long. The ends lost 5 bases at V and 7 bases at J; junction bases unmatched: 4. The CDR3 protein is CSVRQGGGYTF. Written as DNA, the CDR3 is TGCAGCGTTCGACAGGGTGGTGGCTACACCTTC. The variable domain in full, completed from reference TRBV29-1 and TRBJ1-2, reads SAVISQKPSRDICQRGTSLTIQCQVDSQVTMMFWYRQQPGQSLTLIATANQGSEATYESGFVIDKFPISRPNLTFSTLTVSNMSPEDSSIYLCSVRQGGGYTFGSGTRLTVV.

The rearrangement uses TRBV11-3 and TRBJ2-1; D perhaps matches TRBD2 (6 bases). With 6 bases removed from V and 6 bases from J, the gap between germline ends came to 15 bases. CDR1 is SGHNT, CDR2 YENEEA, per germline. CDR3 length: 14 amino acids. DNA of the CDR3: TGTGCCAGCAGTCACCGGGGGAGCGGCAATGAGCAGTTCTTC. It yields the protein CASSHRGSGNEQFF.